This TCR beta chain came from a study of blood T cell repertoires in COVID-19. Overall study context: Specimens from acute and convalescent COVID-19 originated in the United States, Italy and Spain. The analysed material was cDNA or gDNA that came from T cells, B-cell-depleted T cells, or PBMCs.

Trimming took off 6 bases at V and 9 bases at J, with 12 bases between the two ends. This CDR3 contains 11 residues. Under the authors' procedure: Researchers report that nucleated cell counts were estimated from reference gene primer amplification. Repertoires were generated with immunoSEQ multiplex PCR, while TCRdb's copy carries only in-frame clones and drops some. V and J calls and clone size are as listed in that table; D and trimming were resolved from the DNA. The profile shows 250,000 to 350,000 clones, 65% to 90% of them singletons. The V call is TRBV12-3 or TRBV12-4, the J call TRBJ2-7; no definite D call. The receptor was isolated from a woman aged 70 to 79 with COVID-19, enrolled during active disease. The source material was peripheral blood. CDR3 loop: CASSLLSGQYF. CDR3 nucleotides: TGTGCCAGCAGCCTCCTATCTGGGCAGTACTTC.